The clone carrying this TCR beta chain was seen once. As yet, its antigen is unknown. The sample comes from a study of T cell responses to AZD1222 COVID-19 vaccine. J was trimmed by 2 bases and V by 1 base; bases with no gene match: 0. The V gene's germline CDR1 is SGHDN and CDR2 FVKESK. The CDR3 sequence is 14 residues long. Assay: immunoSEQ multiplex PCR; the TCRdb copy retains only in-frame clones and omits some. The data show 130,000 to 150,000 clones, with around nine tenths seen just once and less than 5.5% held by the top ten. Study outcomes and limitations: AZD1222 recipients seropositive at baseline numbered only six or seven. A reported finding is that nearly half of spike-specific TCRs target unmutated variant regions. Scientists sampled the repertoires only once the peak T cell response had passed.

This sample comprised peripheral blood, obtained on day 0 of AZD1222 vaccination. The chain recombines TRBV14 with TRBJ2-7; 9 bases are a match to TRBD2. The sequence derives from an adult in good health. The CDR3 sequence is CASSQGGRAYEQYF. The DNA of the CDR3 is TGTGCCAGCAGCCAAGGCGGGAGGGCCTACGAGCAGTACTTC.